Following are 2 T cell receptor beta chains from one sample sequenced in a study of shared clonotypes between healthy human individuals. Clones were sequenced by immunoSEQ multiplex PCR, and TCRdb holds only the in-frame ones, with some missing. The table shows 2 million to 3 million clones, with 93% occurring only once. Sequencing input: naive CD4+ T cells from PBMCs. Stated subset: CD45RA+ positively selected. The receptors come from a man aged 18 to 29 in good health. Some clones in this sample may be carry-over from other donors' samples.

About this clone: The sample contains more than one DNA sequence encoding this CDR3. The V and J genes are TRBV5-1 and TRBJ1-5, with a weak D call TRBD1 (6 bases). V lost 3 bases, J lost 4 bases, and 11 bases lay in between. There are 14 residues in the CDR3. From germline, CDR1 is SGHRS and CDR2 YFSETQ. This chain's CDR3 is CASSSGQPNQPQHF. The CDR3 coding sequence is TGCGCCAGCAGCTCAGGACAGCCGAATCAGCCCCAGCATTTT.

Here the CDR3 DNA reads TGTGCCAGCGGGGACAGGAGTACCTACGAGCAGTACTTC. Its translation is CASGDRSTYEQYF. The gene calls are TRBV21-1 and TRBJ2-7; the D segment call TRBD1 is taken from the table without a DNA check. TRBV21-1 is a known pseudogene. CDR3 length equals 13 residues.